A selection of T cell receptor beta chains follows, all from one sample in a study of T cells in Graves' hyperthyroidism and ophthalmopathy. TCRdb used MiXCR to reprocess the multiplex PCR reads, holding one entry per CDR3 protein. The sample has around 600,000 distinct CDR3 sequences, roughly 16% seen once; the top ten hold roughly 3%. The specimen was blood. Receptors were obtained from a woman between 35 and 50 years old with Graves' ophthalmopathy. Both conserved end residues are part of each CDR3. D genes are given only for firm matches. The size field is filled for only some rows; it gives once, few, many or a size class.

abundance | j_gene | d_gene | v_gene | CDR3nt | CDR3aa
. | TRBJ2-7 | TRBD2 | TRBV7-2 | TGTGCCAGCAGCTTATATAGCGGGGGGCAAGGGGAGCAGTACTTC | CASSLYSGGQGEQYF
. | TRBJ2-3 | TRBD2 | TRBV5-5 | TGTGCCAGCGGCGTAATACTAGCGGGGGGTTTGGATACGCAGTATTTT | CASGVILAGGLDTQYF
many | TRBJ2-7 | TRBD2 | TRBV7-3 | TGTGCCAGCAGCTTATATAGCGGGAGCTCCTACGAGCAGTACTTC | CASSLYSGSSYEQYF
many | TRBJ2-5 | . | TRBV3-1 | TGTGCCAGCAGCCCTACTAGCTTCCAAGAGACCCAGTACTTC | CASSPTSFQETQYF
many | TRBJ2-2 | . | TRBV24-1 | TGTGCCACCAGTGATGCCAGGGTGAACACCGGGGAGCTGTTTTTT | CATSDARVNTGELFF
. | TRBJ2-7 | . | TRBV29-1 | TGCAGCGTTGACAACGAGCAGTACTTC | CSVDNEQYF
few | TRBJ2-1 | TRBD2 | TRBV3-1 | TGTGCCAGCAGCCAAGATCTCCGGGAGGCCTTCAATGAGCAGTTCTTC | CASSQDLREAFNEQFF
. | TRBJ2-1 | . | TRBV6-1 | TGTGCCAGCAGTGCCGGGACGCATGCGGGGGAGCAGTTCTTC | CASSAGTHAGEQFF
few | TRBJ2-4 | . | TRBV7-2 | TGTGCCAGCAGCCTGGGACTGGAAAACATTCAGTACTTC | CASSLGLENIQYF
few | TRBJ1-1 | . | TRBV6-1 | TGTGCCAGCATCTCTCTTTATAGAGCTTTCTTT | CASISLYRAFF
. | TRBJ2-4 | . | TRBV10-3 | TGTGCCATCAGTTCCTCGGAGGGGGACGAAAACATTCAGTACTTC | CAISSSEGDENIQYF
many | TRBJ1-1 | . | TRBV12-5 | TGTGCTAGTGGTTTTGGGAACACTGAAGCTTTCTTT | CASGFGNTEAFF
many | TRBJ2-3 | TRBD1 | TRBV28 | TGTGCCAGCGCTGGGACAGCTAGCACAGATACGCAGTATTTT | CASAGTASTDTQYF
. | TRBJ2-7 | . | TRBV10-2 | TGCGCCAGCAGTGAACTAGCTGGCGAGCAGTACTTC | CASSELAGEQYF
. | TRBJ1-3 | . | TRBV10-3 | TGTGCCATCAGTCCGAGTCCGCAGGATTGGTCTGGAAACACCATATATTTT | CAISPSPQDWSGNTIYF
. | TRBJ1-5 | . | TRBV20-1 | TGCAGTGCTAGTAAGGACATTAATCAGCCCCAGCATTTT | CSASKDINQPQHF
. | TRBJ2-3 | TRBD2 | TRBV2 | TGTGCCAGCAATGTAGCGGGAGGGCCGCGAACAGATACGCAGTATTTT | CASNVAGGPRTDTQYF